The 20 T cell receptor beta chains in this list originate from one sample, sequenced in a study of T cells in Graves' hyperthyroidism and ophthalmopathy. Researchers amplified the TCR beta CDR3 regions from RNA transcripts. Using the HTBI primer set, a first-round RT-PCR was run on the TCR CDR3. TCRdb reprocessed the multiplex PCR reads via MiXCR and lists one record per CDR3 protein. The sample gives about 420,000 distinct CDR3 sequences, roughly an eighth of which show up once; about 5% is in the top ten. Sequencing was performed on blood. The receptors come from a woman aged 18-29 years with Graves' hyperthyroidism.

The V gene is TRBV27, the J gene TRBJ2-5; the match to TRBD2 covers 8 bases. CDR1 and CDR2 from the germline V gene are MNHEY and SMNVEV (reference sequence). The CDR3 length is 17 residues. V shed 3 bases and J 0 bases; nucleotides not matched to a gene: 9. CDR3 residues: CASSFIMPSGYQETQYF. The CDR3 DNA follows: TGTGCCAGCAGTTTCATCATGCCTAGCGGGTACCAAGAGACCCAGTACTTC.

This clonotype has at least ten counts. This chain links TRBV12-3 or TRBV12-4 with TRBJ1-3; no clear D. The CDR3 extends over 12 amino acids. Trimming cost V 7 bases and J 5 bases, with 9 bases left between them. The CDR3 here is CASISIRNTIYF. The CDR3 DNA follows: TGTGCCAGCATTTCCATCAGAAACACCATATATTTT.

The sample holds a few counts of this clonotype. This sequence joins TRBV9 and TRBJ2-1; 7 bases match TRBD2. Germline CDR1 is SGDLS and CDR2 is YYNGEE. Germline trimming cut 0 bases from V and 11 bases from J; bases unmatched to any gene: 8. CDR3 length equals 14 residues. This CDR3 is CASSVGFAGVQQFF. The CDR3 coding sequence is TGTGCCAGCAGCGTAGGATTTGCGGGAGTGCAGCAGTTCTTC.

This clonotype came up many times. The V call is TRBV30, the J call TRBJ2-7; 7 bases fit TRBD2. The CDR3 consists of 14 residues. The J segment lost 2 bases and the V segment lost 1 base, leaving 5 bases of the junction unmatched. Per the germline V gene, CDR1 is GTSNPN and CDR2 is SVGIG (reference sequence). The CDR3 nucleotides read TGTGCCTGGAGTGGAGGGAGGGCGGCCTACGAGCAGTACTTC. Its translation is CAWSGGRAAYEQYF.

The chain employs TRBV20-1 and TRBJ2-1; the D gene could be TRBD1 or TRBD2 (5 bases each). The CDR3 is 15 residues long. Germline V lookup: CDR1 DFQATT, CDR2 SNEGSKA (reference sequence). Trimming shortened V by 0 bases and J by 4 bases, and 13 bases separated the two germline ends. CDR3 amino acids: CSARDRGDQYNEQFF. The CDR3 nucleotides read TGCAGTGCTAGAGATCGAGGGGACCAATACAATGAGCAGTTCTTC.

Notes on this clonotype: A much more abundant neighbour one base away suggests this may be a read error. The CDR3 sequence: CANSWVLAWGYEQYF. CDR3 in DNA: TGCGCCAACAGCTGGGTCCTAGCGTGGGGCTACGAGCAGTACTTC. V usage is TRBV5-1 and J usage is TRBJ2-7; TRBD2 might be the D (6 bases). This CDR3 is built from 15 residues. Germline-derived CDR1 and CDR2 are SGHRS and YFSETQ.

This clonotype was observed a few times. The chain uses TRBV6-5 and TRBJ1-6, with D possibly being TRBD1 (5 bases). The CDR3 runs to 17 residues. V lost 0 bases, J lost 10 bases, and 19 bases lay in between. Germline V CDR1 and CDR2: MNHEY, SVGAGI. CDR3 in DNA: TGTGCCAGCAGTTACTCTTCCGGGGCCGGAATGGGATCACCCCTCCACTTT. This gives the protein CASSYSSGAGMGSPLHF.

This clonotype occurred a few times. The chain is built from TRBV13 and TRBJ2-5, with 7 bases matching TRBD1. The junction had 3 bases not matched to a gene; V was cut back by 0 bases and J by 2 bases. Germline values: CDR1 PRHDT, CDR2 FYEKMQ (reference sequence). This CDR3 contains 15 residues. The CDR3 loop reads CASSLGRGQQETQYF. The CDR3 region has the DNA TGTGCCAGCAGCTTAGGAAGGGGACAGCAAGAGACCCAGTACTTC.

This clonotype was seen a few times. The V and J genes are TRBV9 and TRBJ2-3; D unclear. V was pared by 2 bases and J by 5 bases, with 15 bases between. The CDR3 contains 15 residues. Germline CDR1 is SGDLS and CDR2 is YYNGEE. The CDR3 DNA follows: TGTGCCAGCAGCGTTAACAGATACTCAGGAGATACGCAGTATTTT. This codes for CASSVNRYSGDTQYF.

This rearrangement joins TRBV20-1 to TRBJ1-1; no firm D call. The CDR3 is 15 residues long. The V end was cut by 6 bases, the J end by 2 bases, with 19 bases between. CDR1 is DFQATT and CDR2 is SNEGSKA in the germline V gene (reference sequence). The CDR3 sequence: CSAFPTARSNTEAFF. CDR3 nucleotides: TGCAGTGCCTTTCCGACGGCAAGAAGTAACACTGAAGCTTTCTTT.

Concerning this clonotype: A junction boundary mismatches the germline segment, possibly from a read error. This sequence joins TRBV27 and TRBJ2-5, with 7 bases aligning to TRBD1. The CDR3 contains 14 residues. Germline lookup yields CDR1 MNHEY and CDR2 SMNVEV (reference sequence). The CDR3 sequence: CASSQGQSQETRYF. The CDR3 DNA follows: TGTGCCAGCAGCCAGGGACAGTCACAAGAGACCCGGTACTTC.

The V and J genes are TRBV29-1 and TRBJ2-7; D unresolved. This CDR3 has 12 residues. Germline V gives CDR1 SQVTM, CDR2 ANQGSEA. The V end lost 2 bases, the J end lost 3 bases, and 8 bases lay between the germline ends. The CDR3: CSVELGNYEQYF. The CDR3 region has the DNA TGCAGCGTTGAACTAGGGAACTACGAGCAGTACTTC.

Remarks on this clonotype: This may arise from a read error, as a much more abundant clone is one base away. The rearrangement joins TRBV6-2 or TRBV6-3 to TRBJ1-2; 7 nucleotides align to TRBD1. Germline values: CDR1 MNHEY, CDR2 SVGEGT. After removal of 2 bases from V and 6 bases from J, the junction contained 3 bases not matched to a gene. This CDR3 is built from 13 residues. The CDR3 region has the DNA TGTGCCAGCAGTTACCTTACAGGGGATGGCTACACCTTC. It translates to CASSYLTGDGYTF.

This clonotype was recorded at least ten times. This chain connects TRBV20-1 to TRBJ2-7; 8 positions match TRBD2. V lost 6 bases and J lost 2; bases outside the gene matches: 15. Germline values: CDR1 DFQATT, CDR2 SNEGSKA (reference sequence). The CDR3 is 16 amino acids. Here the CDR3 reads CSAPSVSGSSPYEQYF. In DNA form, the CDR3 reads TGCAGTGCCCCATCGGTGAGCGGGAGTTCCCCCTACGAGCAGTACTTC.

This clonotype was found many times. The chain has TRBV12-3 or TRBV12-4 and TRBJ1-2; maybe TRBD1 (5 bases). The CDR3 length is 15 residues. Trimming removed 6 bases at V and 8 bases at J, with 22 bases between. CDR3 nucleotide sequence: TGTGCCAGCAGCCCCCAGGAGTCAGGGCTGGGCGGCTACACCTTC. Its protein is CASSPQESGLGGYTF.

This clonotype was detected many times. V gene TRBV9 combines with J gene TRBJ2-1, with 7 bases lining up with TRBD2. Germline V CDR1 and CDR2: SGDLS, YYNGEE. The CDR3 spans 18 residues. V shed 0 bases and J 2 bases; nucleotides not matched to a gene: 11. Here the CDR3 reads CASSVEMGGGLTYNEQFF. The CDR3, as DNA: TGTGCCAGCAGCGTAGAGATGGGGGGAGGGCTTACCTACAATGAGCAGTTCTTC.

The V and J genes are TRBV12-5 and TRBJ1-4; D not resolved. With 3 bases removed from V and 3 bases from J, the gap between germline ends came to 5 bases. CDR1 and CDR2 from the germline V gene are LGHNT and FRNRAP. The CDR3 consists of 13 residues. DNA of the CDR3: TGTGCTAGTGGTTTAGCAGCTAATGAAAAACTGTTTTTT. Encoded protein: CASGLAANEKLFF.

V gene TRBV9 combines with J gene TRBJ2-3; D is undetermined. Trimming removed 2 bases at V and 0 bases at J, with 7 bases between. This CDR3 is 14 amino acids long. Looked up from germline, CDR1 is SGDLS and CDR2 is YYNGEE. CDR3 protein: CASSVLGSTDTQYF. CDR3 nucleotides: TGTGCCAGCAGCGTGTTGGGGAGCACAGATACGCAGTATTTT.

This clonotype was counted at least ten times. The chain recombines TRBV2 with TRBJ1-5, with 8 positions matching TRBD1. Looked up from germline, CDR1 is SNHLY and CDR2 is FYNNEI. The CDR3 length is 17 residues. V trimming: 4 bases; J trimming: 0 bases; junction bases outside the gene matches: 8. The CDR3 spells CASSGDRSSYSNQPQHF. CDR3 in DNA: TGTGCCAGCAGTGGGGACAGGTCCTCTTATAGCAATCAGCCCCAGCATTTT.

V usage is TRBV5-6 and J usage is TRBJ2-2; 9 bases are a match to TRBD2. Germline V gene lookup returns CDR1 SGHDT and CDR2 YYEEEE. V lost 0 bases to trimming and J lost 7 bases; unmatched junction nucleotides: 10. The CDR3 covers 17 residues. The CDR3: CASSLAKGGRAFGELFF. The CDR3 bases are TGTGCCAGCAGCTTGGCGAAGGGCGGGAGGGCCTTCGGGGAGCTGTTTTTT.